This paragraph covers one TCR beta chain sequence. It has no known antigen specificity. No base qualities exist here, and no much larger clone lies one base off it. The data stem from a study of T cell responses to AZD1222 COVID-19 vaccine (TCRdb year 2021). Study-level background: TCR sequencing covered some 250 trial participants: about 210 given two doses of AZD1222 and around 25 given two doses of MenACWY control vaccine. Trial participants were enrolled by age into 18-55, 56-69 and 70-plus year subgroups, with roughly 150, 30 and 60 TCR-sequenced participants respectively. Beyond this particular receptor, the publication reports: Conclusions about previously exposed vaccinees are limited, since just five or six AZD1222 recipients were seropositive for SARS-CoV-2 at baseline. The whole spike protein was spanned by vaccine-associated CD4 TCRs, and dominant responses were seen in regions 160-218 and 743-854. Participants were mostly white British and included more females than males, and it was suggested by the authors that clonal diversity may have been underestimated. Spike-specific TCR breadth and depth rose significantly after two AZD1222 doses compared with day 0 and with MenACWY recipients. Reportedly, close to half of the unique spike-specific TCRs recognized epitopes lying outside the regions that are mutated in the B.1.351 and B.1.1.7 variants. In the small 56-69-year group, the increase in depth fell short of significance, most likely because of low power. Because no day 14 peak-response samples were available, the repertoires could be characterized only after the peak T cell response.

The CDR3 regions of human TCRbeta chains were analyzed by immunosequencing. Processing in the source paper ran as follows. Repertoire TCRs were matched against a reference library of SARS-CoV-2-specific TCRs generated with the MIRA antigen-specificity platform. Breadth meant the fraction of unique TCRs that were SARS-CoV-2-associated, whereas depth meant the fraction of total T cells that were SARS-CoV-2-associated. Using the MIRA data, every spike-specific TCR was mapped to the spike region that the TCR reacted to and assigned to either a CD4 or a CD8 class. Log10-transformed breadth and depth values were compared by one-way ANOVA with Sidak's multiple comparisons tests. In TCRdb, the immuneACCESS table is reduced to in-frame sequences with V and J assigned. These tables do not hold every clone; where another copy was compared, an unresolved V gene accounts for under half, and the others remain unexplained. V, J and clone size were drawn from that table, and D and trimming were deduced from the DNA. The sample data list 200,000 or so clones, and 87% of these were observed just once. Around 2.9% of the sample rests with the top ten.

Via the germline V gene, CDR1 is SGHVS and CDR2 FQNEAQ. The V end loses 2 bases and the J end loses 5 bases, and a stretch of 12 bases separates them. The CDR3, cysteine through phenylalanine, is 14 amino acids long. Only CDR3 DNA remains: 42 bases, in frame from the first base. The time point tag for this specimen amounts to: baseline before first vaccination. Sample treatment or condition, as interpreted from the label and publication: meningococcal conjugate vaccine given as trial control. Vaccinee samples came from UK trials COV001 and COV002, including a single-blind randomized controlled phase 2/3 trial of AZD1222 (ChAdOx1 nCoV-19) in healthy adults. For TCRbeta chain sequencing, PBMC samples from trial participants were taken at day 0 and at day 28 after the second dose.

The clonotype originates from an adult in good health. In this chain, TRBV7-8 is recombined with TRBJ1-1; the D gene is possibly TRBD1, with 5 bases matching. The material was peripheral blood, obtained on day 0 of MenACWY control vaccination. The CDR3 is CASSLSGGGTEAFF. The nucleotide sequence reads TGTGCCAGCAGCTTATCCGGGGGAGGGACTGAAGCTTTCTTT.